Described below is a single TCR beta chain sequence and its context. The antigen is unknown. 13 Jbeta primers and 60 Vbeta primers were used for the PCR. Generated by immunoSEQ multiplex PCR, the TCRdb table keeps only in-frame clones and is missing some. The table lists over 80,000 clones, roughly 79% of them singletons, with 5.5% to 7.5% in the top ten. Trimming left V 5 bases short and J 5 bases short, with 18 bases between. This CDR3 has 16 amino acids. Germline CDR1 SGHTA, CDR2 FQGNSA. This sample was included in a study of cytomegalovirus exposure and HLA in healthy donors. Study-level information: The roughly 120 million unique TCR beta sequences, from about 179 million T cells, were found by an earlier analysis. Findings of the study overall: When a later analysis was performed, an Asian-associated ancestry cluster reportedly had fewer N-insertions than the approximately 700-donor mean. Sequencing likely caused a cluster of highly shared sequence variants. Analyses of presence and absence presupposed an approximately uniform sequencing depth across donors.

Specimen: PBMCs. The chain joins TRBV7-2 to TRBJ1-4; TRBD1 might be the D (6 bases). The clonotype was recovered from a female donor in good health and CMV-seronegative. CDR3 nucleotide sequence: TGTGCCAGCAGCACCGGACAGCCGTATCCAAATGAAAAACTGTTTTTT. Translated: CASSTGQPYPNEKLFF.